This T cell receptor (beta chain) appears in the sequencing data of a study of long-term antiretroviral therapy in people with HIV. Study observations and caveats: From about 2003 to 2017, blood was obtained, possibly while participants received older ART regimens.

Runs used v3.0 of the immunoSEQ assay and were done at survey level. Produced via immunoSEQ multiplex PCR; TCRdb's table is partial and in-frame only. The table records approximately 26,000 clones, roughly 85% of them present only once. A word on this clone: Its antigen is not known.

This sequence originates from a middle-aged woman with HIV. The sequenced sample was unsorted PBMCs, obtained 1.2 years after starting antiretroviral therapy.

CDR3 residues: CASSVDRGRYNEQFF. The CDR3 nucleotides are TGTGCCAGCAGCGTGGACAGGGGGCGTTACAATGAGCAGTTCTTC. The chain carries TRBV9 and TRBJ2-1, with TRBD1 matching over 11 bases. Germline V lookup: CDR1 SGDLS, CDR2 YYNGEE. The length of the CDR3 is 15 residues. Losses at the gene ends were 2 bases for V and 4 bases for J; bases not matched to a gene: 2.